This T cell receptor (beta chain) was found in a study of identical twins. Study-level results: A lower insertion count was a feature of abundant cord blood beta clonotypes, with no such feature in memory repertoires. Not following the same donors, the study drew its conclusions from cross-sectional statistical analysis.

TCRdb redid the calling of the 5' RACE reads with MiXCR, one entry per CDR3 protein. Of hundreds of thousands of distinct CDR3 sequences listed, over 8.5% are singletons. The V segment lost 8 bases and the J segment 3 bases; nucleotides outside the gene matches: 7. CDR3 length: 13 residues. Germline values: CDR1 MDHEN, CDR2 SYDVKM. This clonotype was recorded a few times. What it recognizes is unknown. The same data also went into a second study, on yellow fever vaccine responses in identical twins.

The chain is built from TRBV28 and TRBJ2-7; the match to TRBD2 covers 7 bases. Source material: PBMCs. This receptor was obtained from a woman younger than 35 in good health. The CDR3 loop is CASLAGLDYEQYF. The CDR3 nucleotides read TGTGCCAGCTTAGCGGGTTTGGACTACGAGCAGTACTTC.